Sequencing of this T cell receptor beta chain was carried out in a study of T cell responses to AZD1222 COVID-19 vaccine. Broader study findings: Vaccine-associated CD4 TCRs spanned spike, dominant at 160-218 and 743-854. Variant regions that are unmutated are reportedly the target of nearly half of spike-specific TCRs.

The method was immunoSEQ multiplex PCR; TCRdb's version includes in-frame clones alone and lacks a portion of them. The sample shows about 130,000 clones, roughly 84% of them seen only once. Germline lookup yields CDR1 SGHTA and CDR2 FQGTGA. The CDR3 runs 18 residues. V was pared by 5 bases and J by 0 bases, with 7 bases of the junction left unmatched. Remarks on this clone: What it binds is unknown.

This TCR was recovered from an adult in good health. The chain carries TRBV7-3 and TRBJ2-5, with 15 bases that match TRBD2. This specimen consisted of peripheral blood, obtained on day 0 of AZD1222 vaccination. CDR3 region: CASSIGTSGGSNQETQYF. The CDR3 DNA sequence: TGTGCCAGCAGCATCGGGACTAGCGGGGGGTCTAACCAAGAGACCCAGTACTTC.